The 8 T cell receptor beta chains below were found in one sample sequenced in a study of control samples from healthy donors and cancer patients (dated by TCRdb to between 2020 and 2021). Receptors were amplified or captured by the immunoSEQ multiplex PCR assay. The table was pulled from immuneACCESS by TCRdb, which kept in-frame rearrangements only. Such tables lose some clones; where checked, under half of the loss comes from unresolved V genes, and the rest has no known cause. The sample data list almost 85,000 clones, and 75% to 85% of these were observed just once. Of the sample, roughly 10% falls within the top ten clones. Material for sequencing was PBMCs. These TCRs come from a man aged 60 to 75 with head and neck cancer.

This rearrangement joins TRBV29-1 to TRBJ1-4, with 9 bases lining up with TRBD1. Germline-derived CDR1 and CDR2 are SQVTM and ANQGSEA. The CDR3 is made up of 13 amino acids. Trimming removed 8 bases from V and 7 bases from J; junction bases left unmatched: 8. The CDR3 nucleotides read TGCAGCCATTCGGGACAGGGAGGTGAAAAACTGTTTTTT. Protein sequence: CSHSGQGGEKLFF.

This rearrangement joins TRBV6-5 to TRBJ1-2; possibly TRBD1 for D (6 bases). CDR3 length equals 14 residues. The germline V gene encodes CDR1 MNHEY and CDR2 SVGAGI. V lost 6 bases and J 6 bases, leaving 17 bases between the germline ends. The CDR3 protein is CASRVGDKWNGYTF. The CDR3 coding sequence is TGTGCCAGCAGGGTCGGGGACAAGTGGAATGGCTACACCTTC.

The J gene is TRBJ2-4, the V gene TRBV7-4, with D possibly being TRBD2 (7 bases). The CDR3 loop spans 20 amino acids. CDR1 and CDR2 from the germline V gene are SGHVT and SQSDAQ. V was trimmed by 1 base and J by 1 base, leaving 23 bases between them. CDR3 protein: CASSLEWRGPVVWAKNIQYF. CDR3 DNA sequence: TGTGCCAGCAGCTTAGAGTGGCGGGGGCCGGTGGTCTGGGCCAAAAACATTCAGTACTTC.

The chain couples TRBV7-9 to TRBJ2-5, with 8 bases matching TRBD2. V shed 9 bases, J shed 4 bases, and the junction held 10 bases outside the gene matches. This CDR3 comprises 14 residues. CDR1 is SEHNR and CDR2 is FQNEAQ in the germline V gene (reference sequence). The CDR3, as DNA: TGTGCCAGTCTAATGAAGGGGACTAGAGAGACCCAGTACTTC. Translation: CASLMKGTRETQYF.

The chain joins TRBV6-2 or TRBV6-3 to TRBJ2-1; tentative D call: TRBD2 (5 bases). Trimming removed 5 bases from V and 6 bases from J, with 17 bases in between. CDR3 length equals 15 residues. Germline values: CDR1 MNHEY, CDR2 SVGEGT. CDR3: CASSERRVRGNEQFF. For the CDR3, the DNA is TGTGCCAGCAGTGAGCGGCGGGTAAGAGGCAATGAGCAGTTCTTC.

This sequence joins TRBV7-6 and TRBJ2-3; no definite D call. The CDR3 has 15 amino acids. The ends were cut back, 7 bases at V and 2 bases at J, with 16 bases in the middle. The germline CDR1 and CDR2 sequences are SGHVS and FNYEAQ. CDR3: CASTPEKLYTDTQYF. Written as DNA, the CDR3 is TGTGCCAGCACCCCAGAAAAGCTGTACACAGATACGCAGTATTTT.

The rearrangement joins TRBV6-6 to TRBJ1-5; D gene uncertain. Trimming removed 2 bases from V and 1 base from J, with 9 bases in between. Germline V gives CDR1 MNHNY, CDR2 SVGAGI (reference sequence). CDR3 size: 15 residues. The DNA for the CDR3 is TGTGCCAGCAGTTACGTGAAGTCAAGCAATCAGCCCCAGCATTTT. It yields the protein CASSYVKSSNQPQHF.

CDR3 sequence: CASQSAGLHTGELFF. CDR3 coding DNA: TGTGCCAGCCAAAGCGCGGGACTGCACACCGGGGAGCTGTTTTTT. The chain recombines TRBV19 with TRBJ2-2; the D gene is possibly TRBD2 (6 bases). The CDR3 length is 15 residues. Germline CDR1 and CDR2: LNHDA and SQIVND (reference sequence). Trimming left V 9 bases short and J 3 bases short, with 17 bases between.